This entry concerns a single T cell receptor (beta chain). Its antigen is not identified. The CDR3 extends 3 residues past the end of the read, so its final part is completed from the germline J gene. The sample is drawn from a study of T cell clonality in common variable immunodeficiency. Only in-frame clones appear in the TCRdb table, and some are missing; sequencing was by immunoSEQ multiplex PCR. Observed in the sample are under 40,000 clones, none of them singletons. Study-wide points: Common variable immunodeficiency TCR beta sequences reportedly had fewer deletions and N-nucleotide insertions.

This CDR3 comprises 14 residues. Germline values: CDR1 LNHDA, CDR2 SQIVND (reference sequence). Trimming pared 7 bases from V and 4 bases from J, leaving 14 bases between. The receptor's source is a human donor with common variable immunodeficiency. V is TRBV19 and J is TRBJ1-3, with a possible D match to TRBD1 (6 bases). Specimen: peripheral blood mononuclear cells. CDR3 sequence: CASIRTGLGNTIYF. The CDR3 DNA, read in part, is TGTGCCAGTATCCGCACAGGGCTCGGAAACACC.